The next 27 T cell receptor beta chains were all read from a single sample in a study of neoadjuvant anti-PD-1 for oral cavity cancer. Time point indicated: after neoadjuvant nivolumab, at surgical resection. Sequencing used immunoSEQ multiplex PCR; TCRdb keeps in-frame clones, though not all of them. In the table there are over 9,500 clones, roughly 62% of which are singletons. The material was PBMCs, obtained after nivolumab (anti-PD-1) treatment. Receptor source: a person aged 35-80 years with oral cavity squamous cell carcinoma.

The chain employs TRBV27 and TRBJ1-5; tentative D call: TRBD1 (5 bases). The germline V and J ends were trimmed by 3 bases and 6 bases, with 15 bases remaining between them. Germline CDR1 reads MNHEY; CDR2 reads SMNVEV (reference sequence). CDR3 length: 15 amino acids. This chain's CDR3 is CASSFLEGIGQPQHF. CDR3 coding DNA: TGTGCCAGCAGTTTCCTGGAGGGGATCGGTCAGCCCCAGCATTTT.

This clone was observed a few times. V is TRBV2 and J is TRBJ1-2; D unclear. The V gene lost 3 bases and the J gene lost 4 bases, with 3 bases spanning the gap. The germline CDR1 and CDR2 sequences are SNHLY and FYNNEI. The CDR3 is 11 residues long. CDR3 loop: CASSEFYGYTF. CDR3 sequence (DNA): TGTGCCAGCAGTGAGTTCTATGGCTACACCTTC.

This chain joins TRBV9 and TRBJ1-1; 7 bases fit TRBD1. With 4 bases clipped from V and 2 bases from J, the junction kept 11 bases outside the gene matches. The CDR3 sequence is 16 residues long. Germline lookup yields CDR1 SGDLS and CDR2 YYNGEE. The CDR3 region is CASSPSTGKENTEAFF. DNA of the CDR3: TGTGCCAGCAGCCCTTCGACAGGGAAGGAAAACACTGAAGCTTTCTTT.

The chain couples TRBV18 to TRBJ1-1, with 10 bases that match TRBD1. Germline V gene data show CDR1 as KGHSH and CDR2 as LQKENI. V shed 1 base and J 0 bases; nucleotides not matched to a gene: 11. CDR3 length: 19 amino acids. The CDR3 loop is CASSPRSGQGRFMNTEAFF. In DNA, the CDR3 is TGTGCCAGCTCACCACGATCGGGACAGGGGAGATTCATGAACACTGAAGCTTTCTTT.

This clone appeared a single time. The chain employs TRBV9 and TRBJ1-1; 7 positions agree with TRBD1. The CDR3 is 15 residues long. V shed 0 bases and J 1 base; nucleotides not matched to a gene: 3. Germline values: CDR1 SGDLS, CDR2 YYNGEE. Written as DNA, the CDR3 is TGTGCCAGCAGCGTAGGAGGGGGCGCGAACACTGAAGCTTTCTTT. This codes for CASSVGGGANTEAFF.

The sample holds a few counts of this clone. This chain connects TRBV9 to TRBJ1-1; the D gene is possibly TRBD1 (5 bases). The CDR3 has 15 amino acids. Germline V gene data show CDR1 as SGDLS and CDR2 as YYNGEE. V was cut by 0 bases and J by 5 bases, with 14 bases left in between. The CDR3 spells CASSVVQGMYTEAFF. CDR3 nucleotide sequence: TGTGCCAGCAGCGTAGTTCAGGGCATGTATACTGAAGCTTTCTTT.

This clone came up a few times. The chain carries TRBV4-1 and TRBJ1-5, with TRBD1 as a possible D gene (5 bases). V was shortened by 1 base and J by 3 bases, with 7 bases between the two germline ends. Germline V lookup: CDR1 MGHRA, CDR2 YSYEKL. This CDR3 is built from 14 residues. The CDR3 protein is CASSQGQSNQPQHF. The CDR3 DNA follows: TGCGCCAGCAGCCAAGGACAGTCCAATCAGCCCCAGCATTTT.

The V call is TRBV27, the J call TRBJ2-7; perhaps TRBD1 as D (6 bases). Germline V gene lookup returns CDR1 MNHEY and CDR2 SMNVEV (reference sequence). Trimming removed 6 bases from V and 4 bases from J, with 13 bases in between. The CDR3 is 13 residues long. The CDR3, as DNA: TGTGCCAGCAGCGGACAGCAAAGATACGAGCAGTACTTC. It is translated as CASSGQQRYEQYF.

This rearrangement joins TRBV5-1 to TRBJ2-1; TRBD2 agrees at 9 bases. The germline CDR1 and CDR2 sequences are SGHRS and YFSETQ. The V gene end was trimmed by 0 bases and the J gene end by 9 bases; junction bases not matched to a gene: 4. CDR3 size: 14 residues. The CDR3 region has the DNA TGCGCCAGCAGCTTGGATGGGACTAGCTCTGAGCAGTTCTTC. This codes for CASSLDGTSSEQFF.

The chain links TRBV10-2 to TRBJ2-2, with D perhaps being TRBD1 or TRBD2 (5 bases each). Per germline, CDR1 WSHSY and CDR2 SAAADI. V lost 2 bases, J lost 1 base, and 14 bases lay in between. This CDR3 is built from 17 residues. The CDR3 region has the DNA TGCGCCAGCAGTGAGAGGTGGGGCAGCGGGAACACCGGGGAGCTGTTTTTT. Its translation is CASSERWGSGNTGELFF.

This chain links TRBV2 with TRBJ1-4; tentatively, D is TRBD1 (5 bases). V dropped 7 bases and J dropped 0 bases, with 9 bases sitting between them. The CDR3 covers 14 residues. Germline assignment: CDR1 SNHLY and CDR2 FYNNEI. CDR3 coding DNA: TGTGCCAGCACCGGACAACCAACTAATGAAAAACTGTTTTTT. It translates to CASTGQPTNEKLFF.

The chain has TRBV7-3 and TRBJ2-3; 7 bases align to TRBD2. The CDR3 sequence is 16 residues long. Germline V lookup: CDR1 SGHTA, CDR2 FQGTGA. V shed 0 bases and J 3 bases; nucleotides not matched to a gene: 6. The CDR3 nucleotides read TGTGCCAGCAGCTTAACGGGGAGGGTATGGACAGATACGCAGTATTTT. This translates into CASSLTGRVWTDTQYF.

In this sample, this clone turned up once. The chain couples TRBV7-2 to TRBJ2-5; D might be TRBD1 (6 bases). The germline CDR1 and CDR2 sequences are SGHTA and FQGNSA. This CDR3 is 13 amino acids long. V lost 5 bases and J lost 5, with 12 bases in between. The CDR3 loop reads CASSRDQGETQYF. The CDR3 nucleotides are TGTGCCAGCAGCCGGGACCAGGGGGAGACCCAGTACTTC.

This clone was picked up a small number of times. V is TRBV14 and J is TRBJ1-1; D gene uncertain. Between the trimmed V and J ends, which lost 4 bases and 0 bases, there was a span of 6 bases. This CDR3 contains 13 residues. Germline V CDR1 and CDR2: SGHDN, FVKESK. CDR3 nucleotide sequence: TGTGCCAGCAGCCGCCAAATGAACACTGAAGCTTTCTTT. This encodes CASSRQMNTEAFF.

The chain uses TRBV7-9 and TRBJ1-6, with 7 bases aligning to TRBD1. Trimming cost V 5 bases and J 10 bases; bases outside gene matches: 11. This CDR3 spans 15 amino acids. Germline CDR1 SEHNR, CDR2 FQNEAQ (reference sequence). The CDR3 DNA follows: TGTGCCAGCAGCCCAGCAGGGGGAAGCGGCTCACCCCTCCACTTT. This encodes CASSPAGGSGSPLHF.

The V and J genes are TRBV10-3 and TRBJ1-6, with TRBD1 identical over 7 bases. Trimming took 5 bases from V and 10 from J; bases not matched to a gene: 5. This CDR3 is 13 amino acids long. Germline CDR1 is ENHRY and CDR2 is SYGVKD. The CDR3 spells CAISMTGSSPLHF. DNA for the CDR3: TGTGCCATCAGTATGACAGGGAGCTCACCCCTCCACTTT.

This chain links TRBV5-1 with TRBJ2-5; possible D gene TRBD1, 5 bases. This CDR3 spans 12 amino acids. CDR1 and CDR2 from the germline V gene are SGHRS and YFSETQ. Deletions cut 5 bases from V and 2 bases from J, with 7 bases between. CDR3 sequence: CASSTGQETQYF. CDR3 in DNA: TGCGCCAGCAGTACAGGTCAAGAGACCCAGTACTTC.

The chain employs TRBV5-5 and TRBJ1-5; D not resolved. Trimming pared 0 bases from V and 5 bases from J, leaving 6 bases between. Germline V CDR1 and CDR2: SGHKS, YYEKEE (reference sequence). The CDR3 spans 13 residues. The CDR3 DNA follows: TGTGCCAGCAGCTTGGGATGGGATCAGCCCCAGCATTTT. Protein: CASSLGWDQPQHF.

The rearrangement joins TRBV5-6 to TRBJ2-1; 7 bases agree with TRBD1. The ends lost 3 bases at V and 6 bases at J; junction bases unmatched: 12. The germline CDR1 and CDR2 sequences are SGHDT and YYEEEE. The CDR3 spans 16 residues. Written as DNA, the CDR3 is TGTGCCAGCAGCTCCAGGGACAGAGGATACTTCAATGAGCAGTTCTTC. Its translation is CASSSRDRGYFNEQFF.

The rearrangement links TRBV19 to TRBJ2-1, with 14 bases lining up with TRBD2. Trimming cost V 5 bases and J 3 bases; bases outside gene matches: 9. CDR3 length: 18 residues. CDR1 is LNHDA and CDR2 is SQIVND in the germline V gene (reference sequence). The CDR3 DNA reads as TGTGCCAGTAGTCCGGGGACTAGCGGGAGAAGGGTCTACAATGAGCAGTTCTTC. Translated, it gives CASSPGTSGRRVYNEQFF.

The chain is built from TRBV11-3 and TRBJ1-1, with D possibly matching TRBD1 (6 bases). In germline, CDR1 is SGHNT, CDR2 YENEEA. The V end was cut by 5 bases, the J end by 4 bases, with 11 bases between. The CDR3 spans 13 residues. This CDR3 is CASSPTGGTEAFF. CDR3 nucleotides: TGTGCCAGCAGCCCGACAGGTGGCACTGAAGCTTTCTTT.

The chain employs TRBV6-1 and TRBJ2-5, with 8 bases fitting TRBD2. Germline V gives CDR1 MNHNS, CDR2 SASEGT. CDR3 size: 15 residues. Germline trimming cut 5 bases from V and 2 bases from J; bases unmatched to any gene: 7. CDR3 DNA sequence: TGTGCCAGCAGTACTCTGGGCGGGGGGCAAGAGACCCAGTACTTC. Translating it yields CASSTLGGGQETQYF.

CDR3 in amino acids: CASSPGMVSTDTQYF. The CDR3 region has the DNA TGTGCCAGCAGCCCAGGGATGGTTAGCACAGATACGCAGTATTTT. The chain uses TRBV9 and TRBJ2-3, with a tentative D call TRBD1 (5 bases). The CDR3 contains 15 residues. The germline V and J ends were trimmed by 4 bases and 0 bases, with 12 bases remaining between them. The V gene's germline CDR1 is SGDLS and CDR2 YYNGEE.

The count of this clone is one. This CDR3 is also generated by other DNA sequences in the sample. The chain is built from TRBV7-6 and TRBJ2-2; D uncertain. CDR3 size: 16 residues. CDR1 and CDR2 from the germline V gene are SGHVS and FNYEAQ. Trimming pared 3 bases from V and 1 base from J, leaving 12 bases between. The CDR3 reads CASSLNPLLNTGELFF. The CDR3 nucleotides are TGTGCCAGCAGCTTGAACCCCCTACTGAACACCGGGGAGCTGTTTTTT.

The chain recombines TRBV5-6 with TRBJ2-5; D unclear. V was shortened by 1 base and J by 2 bases, with 9 bases between the two germline ends. The CDR3 sequence is 14 residues long. Looked up from germline, CDR1 is SGHDT and CDR2 is YYEEEE. The CDR3 reads CASSLYDTQETQYF. The CDR3 DNA follows: TGTGCCAGCAGCTTGTATGACACACAAGAGACCCAGTACTTC.

The CDR3 loop is CASSQDPASSYEQYF. CDR3 coding DNA: TGCGCCAGCAGCCAAGATCCCGCTAGTAGCTACGAGCAGTACTTC. The genes are TRBV4-1 and TRBJ2-7, with unresolved D. This CDR3 contains 15 residues. V was shortened by 0 bases and J by 3 bases, with 12 bases between the two germline ends. Germline CDR1 MGHRA, CDR2 YSYEKL.

V gene TRBV15 combines with J gene TRBJ2-5; 14 bases are shared with TRBD2. The trim removed 5 bases at V and 4 bases at J, leaving 3 bases unmatched. This CDR3 has 15 residues. Germline values: CDR1 LNHNV, CDR2 YYDKDF (reference sequence). CDR3 sequence (DNA): TGTGCCACCAGCGTAGGACTAGCGGGAGGAGAGACCCAGTACTTC. Translating gives CATSVGLAGGETQYF.